This T cell receptor (beta chain) was captured in a study of spatial heterogeneity in lung cancer. The time point is: sample taken at primary tumor resection. Whole RNA, which was extracted from tumor, nontumor lung tissue or frozen PBMC, was sequenced without any cell sorting. Study conclusions and caveats: Mutation tallies in tumors tracked expanded intratumoral alpha and beta TCR counts. Ubiquitous and regional expanded TCR counts tracked ubiquitous and regional nonsynonymous mutations, respectively.

A single record per CDR3 protein comes from TCRdb applying MiXCR to the 5' RACE reads. The table lists around 1,300 distinct CDR3 sequences, roughly 13% of them singletons. Of note for this clonotype: The antigen is unknown. With the library built for alpha chains, this beta chain is off target and its frequency is not meaningful.

The receptor comes from a female donor with early-stage non-small cell lung cancer. The sequencing used lung tumor tissue, collected at surgery.

The CDR3 coding sequence is TGCAGTGCCCCAAAGGGTACGGGGACCACTGAAGCTTTCTTT. This gives the protein CSAPKGTGTTEAFF. J is TRBJ1-1 and V is TRBV20-1; TRBD1 is a possible D gene (5 bases). The CDR3 runs to 14 residues. Germline assignment: CDR1 DFQATT and CDR2 SNEGSKA (reference sequence). The germline V and J ends were trimmed by 6 bases and 4 bases, with 18 bases remaining between them.